This entry lists 27 T cell receptor beta chains sequenced from one sample in a study of blood T cells in healthy people across ages. Then a second PCR, running roughly 7 to 11 cycles, was carried out with a sample-barcoded 5' primer and a J-beta primer mix. MiXCR, applied by TCRdb to the 5' RACE reads, yields one record per CDR3 protein. The data hold around 1.5 million distinct CDR3 sequences, with about 35% observed a single time. Sequenced input: blood. Every receptor here comes from a woman aged 25 to 45 in good health.

This chain connects TRBV9 to TRBJ2-1, with 10 bases aligning to TRBD2. CDR3 length: 17 amino acids. V shed 2 bases, J shed 10 bases, and the junction held 15 bases outside the gene matches. CDR1 and CDR2 (germline): SGDLS, YYNGEE. CDR3 coding DNA: TGTGCCAGCAGCGTCCACTTAGCGGGGGGCGTACTACACGAGCAGTTCTTC. It specifies CASSVHLAGGVLHEQFF.

The chain combines TRBV3-1 with TRBJ2-1; 11 nucleotides match TRBD2. The trim removed 8 bases at V and 10 bases at J, leaving 10 bases unmatched. This CDR3 spans 14 amino acids. CDR1 is LGHDT, CDR2 YNNKEL, per germline (reference sequence). In DNA, the CDR3 is TGTGCCAGCTACCTAGCGGGGGGCCGGCAGGAGCAGTTCTTC. This encodes CASYLAGGRQEQFF.

This clonotype was seen a few times. The chain recombines TRBV30 with TRBJ1-2, with D hard to call. This CDR3 has 15 amino acids. V lost 5 bases, J lost 4 bases, and 20 bases lay in between. The V gene's germline CDR1 is GTSNPN and CDR2 SVGIG (reference sequence). The CDR3 DNA sequence: TGTGCCTGGCAGAGCGAAGCCCGGGAGTCCTATGGCTACACCTTC. This sequence encodes CAWQSEARESYGYTF.

The chain employs TRBV6-1 and TRBJ2-3; 11 nucleotides align to TRBD2. The CDR3 totals 16 residues. Germline V gene sequence: CDR1 MNHNS, CDR2 SASEGT. V shed 5 bases and J 3 bases; nucleotides not matched to a gene: 7. The CDR3 nucleotides are TGTGCCAGCAGTCCATTTCGACTAGCGGGGACAGATACGCAGTATTTT. Translation gives CASSPFRLAGTDTQYF.

This clonotype appeared a few times. The chain has TRBV11-2 and TRBJ2-1; 9 bases match TRBD2. The CDR3 has 22 residues. The J segment lost 2 bases and the V segment lost 10 bases, leaving 30 bases of the junction unmatched. Germline V gene sequence: CDR1 SGHAT, CDR2 FQNNGV. The CDR3 nucleotides are TGTGCCATTATCGACATAGAAGCCCCCCGGCGGGAGGGCCTTGGGACCTACAATGAGCAGTTCTTC. Translating it yields CAIIDIEAPRREGLGTYNEQFF.

Of note for this clonotype: At one of its ends the junction is not consistent with the germline gene, which may arise from a read error. The rearrangement uses TRBV12-3 or TRBV12-4 and TRBJ2-3, with TRBD2 matching 8 bases. The CDR3 has 15 residues. The CDR3 DNA reads TGTGCCAGCAGTCTTAGACGAGCGGGAGCAGATACGCAGTATTTC. This sequence encodes CASSLRRAGADTQYF.

This clonotype was recorded a few times. The rearrangement joins TRBV20-1 to TRBJ2-7; 10 bases agree with TRBD2. The CDR3 sequence is 17 residues long. The germline V gene encodes CDR1 DFQATT and CDR2 SNEGSKA (reference sequence). V was pared by 1 base and J by 1 base, with 10 bases of the junction left unmatched. CDR3 DNA: TGCAGTGCTAGAGGGGGTAGCGGGAGGTACCGATCCTACGAGCAGTACTTC. Protein product: CSARGGSGRYRSYEQYF.

At least ten counts were recorded for this clonotype. The J gene is TRBJ1-2, the V gene TRBV20-1; tentative D call: TRBD1 (5 bases). With 2 bases removed from V and 1 base from J, the gap between germline ends came to 11 bases. The CDR3 covers 14 residues. Germline V gene lookup returns CDR1 DFQATT and CDR2 SNEGSKA (reference sequence). Written as DNA, the CDR3 is TGCAGTGCTAGAAACCCCAGGGTTAACTATGGCTACACCTTC. The encoded protein is CSARNPRVNYGYTF.

V usage is TRBV6-1 and J usage is TRBJ2-5; the D gene is possibly TRBD1 (5 bases). The V gene's germline CDR1 is MNHNS and CDR2 SASEGT. CDR3 length: 15 amino acids. V dropped 4 bases and J dropped 2 bases, with 14 bases sitting between them. CDR3 nucleotide sequence: TGTGCCAGCAGTGGTAGGGGCAGCACACAAGAGACCCAGTACTTC. Translated, it gives CASSGRGSTQETQYF.

The chain carries TRBV27 and TRBJ1-2; D is uncertain. Germline values: CDR1 MNHEY, CDR2 SMNVEV (reference sequence). The CDR3 runs to 20 residues. Trimming cost V 8 bases and J 1 base, with 32 bases left between them. The CDR3 bases are TGTGCCAGCGGCTCCGCGCCCGCCCTCAGGCTGAAGATAAGTAACTATGGCTACACCTTC. Amino acids: CASGSAPALRLKISNYGYTF.

This clonotype turned up a few times. The chain joins TRBV20-1 to TRBJ2-7, with D possibly TRBD1 on 6 matching bases. Germline V gene data show CDR1 as DFQATT and CDR2 as SNEGSKA (reference sequence). The CDR3 totals 13 residues. The CDR3 DNA follows: TGCAGCCACCGGACAGCGACTTCCTACGAGCAGTACTTC. This encodes CSHRTATSYEQYF.

In this sample, this clonotype turned up a few times. This chain links TRBV2 with TRBJ2-2; 7 nucleotides line up with TRBD2. Looked up from germline, CDR1 is SNHLY and CDR2 is FYNNEI. The J segment lost 6 bases and the V segment lost 10 bases, leaving 11 bases of the junction unmatched. The CDR3 loop spans 14 amino acids. CDR3 sequence reads: CATPAGEGPGELFF. In DNA, the CDR3 is TGTGCCACCCCAGCCGGGGAGGGGCCCGGGGAGCTGTTTTTT.

This CDR3 reads CASSPIPGSYEQYF. CDR3 coding DNA: TGTGCCAGCAGCCCAATTCCCGGATCCTACGAGCAGTACTTC. V usage is TRBV27 and J usage is TRBJ2-7; unclear D gene. Germline lookup yields CDR1 MNHEY and CDR2 SMNVEV (reference sequence). The CDR3 length is 14 residues. Trimming shortened V by 6 bases and J by 1 base, and 13 bases separated the two germline ends.

This clonotype was observed at least ten times. The rearrangement links TRBV27 to TRBJ2-3, with 8 bases matching TRBD2. Per germline, CDR1 MNHEY and CDR2 SMNVEV (reference sequence). There are 14 residues in the CDR3. V trimming: 6 bases; J trimming: 4 bases; junction bases outside the gene matches: 6. CDR3 in amino acids: CASREREPADTQYF. CDR3 DNA sequence: TGTGCCAGCAGAGAGCGGGAGCCGGCAGATACGCAGTATTTT.

The chain combines TRBV5-4 with TRBJ2-7, with D perhaps given as TRBD1 or TRBD2 (5 bases each). V was pared by 4 bases and J by 1 base, with 12 bases between. The CDR3 is 14 residues long. Germline loops: CDR1 SGHNT, CDR2 YYREEE (reference sequence). CDR3 in amino acids: CASSAKGSSYEQYF. The CDR3 nucleotides read TGTGCCAGCAGCGCTAAGGGGAGTTCCTACGAGCAGTACTTC. Full variable domain (outside the CDR3, taken from reference TRBV5-4 and TRBJ2-7): ETGVTQSPTHLIKTRGQQVTLRCSSQSGHNTVSWYQQALGQGPQFIFQYYREEENGRGNFPPRFSGLQFPNYSSELNVNALELDDSALYLCASSAKGSSYEQYFGPGTRLTVT.

J is TRBJ1-1 and V is TRBV7-9, with a tentative D call TRBD1 (5 bases). Germline CDR1 is SEHNR and CDR2 is FQNEAQ (reference sequence). V was cut by 3 bases and J by 6 bases, with 14 bases left in between. This CDR3 spans 14 amino acids. DNA for the CDR3: TGTGCCAGCAGCTTTCCTTGGGGGGAGGCTGAAGCTTTCTTT. It specifies CASSFPWGEAEAFF. Together with reference TRBV7-9 and TRBJ1-1, the CDR3 gives the full variable domain: DTGVSQNPRHKITKRGQNVTFRCDPISEHNRLYWYRQTLGQGPEFLTYFQNEAQLEKSRLLSDRFSAERPKGSFSTLEIQRTEQGDSAMYLCASSFPWGEAEAFFGQGTRLTVV.

The rearrangement joins TRBV5-1 to TRBJ2-3; perhaps TRBD2 as D (5 bases). V lost 4 bases and J 1 base, leaving 13 bases between the germline ends. This CDR3 comprises 15 residues. Germline CDR1 is SGHRS and CDR2 is YFSETQ. The CDR3 DNA is TGCGCCAGCAGCCTGACTACGAGGGGCACAGATACGCAGTATTTT. Its protein product is CASSLTTRGTDTQYF.

The V call is TRBV7-3, the J call TRBJ2-1, with 7 nucleotides matching TRBD2. The CDR3 length is 17 residues. The J segment lost 4 bases and the V segment lost 5 bases, leaving 14 bases of the junction unmatched. Germline values: CDR1 SGHTA, CDR2 FQGTGA. The CDR3 sequence: CASSQGPSGKNYNEQFF. As DNA, the CDR3 is TGTGCCAGCAGCCAAGGGCCTAGCGGAAAAAATTACAATGAGCAGTTCTTC.

This clonotype has a count of ten or more. The chain employs TRBV10-3 and TRBJ2-7, with TRBD1 matching 11 bases. This CDR3 region has 16 residues. V trimming: 2 bases; J trimming: 7 bases; junction bases outside the gene matches: 10. CDR1 ENHRY and CDR2 SYGVKD come from the germline V gene. This CDR3 is CAISEPAGTGGEEQYF. For the CDR3, the DNA is TGTGCCATCAGTGAGCCCGCCGGGACAGGGGGGGAAGAGCAGTACTTC.

This clonotype was observed a few times. The chain employs TRBV5-1 and TRBJ2-6, with 7 bases that match TRBD2. Germline V lookup: CDR1 SGHRS, CDR2 YFSETQ. The CDR3 runs 14 residues. The V segment lost 5 bases and the J segment 2 bases; nucleotides outside the gene matches: 1. The CDR3 protein is CASRGGTGANVLTF. In nucleotides, the CDR3 is TGCGCCAGCAGGGGAGGGACTGGGGCCAACGTCCTGACTTTC. The variable domain in full, with the rest retrieved from reference TRBV5-1 and TRBJ2-6, is KAGVTQTPRYLIKTRGQQVTLSCSPISGHRSVSWYQQTPGQGLQFLFEYFSETQRNKGNFPGRFSGRQFSNSRSEMNVSTLELGDSALYLCASRGGTGANVLTFGAGSRLTVL.

The rearrangement links TRBV20-1 to TRBJ1-5, with a possible D match to TRBD1 (6 bases). The CDR3 extends over 14 amino acids. Trimming stripped 6 bases from V and 1 base from J, with 13 bases between. The germline gives CDR1 DFQATT, CDR2 SNEGSKA (reference sequence). The CDR3 DNA sequence: TGCAGTGCCCTTACAGGGTCGAGCAATCAGCCCCAGCATTTT. This encodes CSALTGSSNQPQHF.

The V and J genes are TRBV12-3 or TRBV12-4 and TRBJ1-1; D ambiguous. Trimming took 4 bases from V and 5 from J, leaving 14 bases between them. CDR3 size: 14 residues. CDR3 in amino acids: CASSYQPPVTEAFF. In nucleotides, the CDR3 is TGTGCCAGCAGTTATCAGCCCCCTGTGACTGAAGCTTTCTTT.

Here the CDR3 DNA reads TGTGCCAGCAGCCGGGGACAGGGCCGTTTTTTACTTAAAGCTTTCTTT. Translation: CASSRGQGRFLLKAFF. The chain couples TRBV27 to TRBJ1-1; TRBD1 agrees at 9 bases. Germline CDR1 is MNHEY and CDR2 is SMNVEV (reference sequence). The ends lost 6 bases at V and 9 bases at J; junction bases unmatched: 17. This CDR3 comprises 16 residues.

The gene calls are TRBV4-1 and TRBJ1-4; D perhaps matches TRBD1 (6 bases). The CDR3 is made up of 14 amino acids. Trimming removed 5 bases at V and 8 bases at J, with 15 bases between. The germline V gene encodes CDR1 MGHRA and CDR2 YSYEKL. CDR3 nucleotides: TGCGCCAGCAGCGGGATGGGGGGCTGGGAAAAACTGTTTTTT. It translates to CASSGMGGWEKLFF.

This sequence joins TRBV2 and TRBJ2-3; 7 positions match TRBD2. V trimming: 2 bases; J trimming: 1 base; junction bases outside the gene matches: 12. The germline V gene encodes CDR1 SNHLY and CDR2 FYNNEI. CDR3 size: 18 residues. The CDR3 coding sequence is TGTGCCAGCAGTGAACGGGGAGGGCCTCGCCTGGGCACAGATACGCAGTATTTT. It is translated as CASSERGGPRLGTDTQYF.

The chain has TRBV6-6 and TRBJ2-7, with D perhaps matching TRBD2 (5 bases). V was cut by 6 bases and J by 1 base, with 16 bases left in between. CDR3 length: 15 amino acids. Germline V gives CDR1 MNHNY, CDR2 SVGAGI (reference sequence). The CDR3 DNA sequence: TGTGCCAGCAGCTCCCCGGGATTGACATCCTACGAGCAGTACTTC. Amino acids: CASSSPGLTSYEQYF.

The rearrangement links TRBV7-9 to TRBJ1-1; weak D call: TRBD1 (5 bases). This CDR3 has 14 amino acids. The germline CDR1 and CDR2 sequences are SEHNR and FQNEAQ (reference sequence). V shed 5 bases and J shed 5 bases, with 15 bases lying between them. Here the CDR3 DNA reads TGTGCCAGCAGCGCTCGAGCCCAGGGTACTGAAGCTTTCTTT. It is translated as CASSARAQGTEAFF.